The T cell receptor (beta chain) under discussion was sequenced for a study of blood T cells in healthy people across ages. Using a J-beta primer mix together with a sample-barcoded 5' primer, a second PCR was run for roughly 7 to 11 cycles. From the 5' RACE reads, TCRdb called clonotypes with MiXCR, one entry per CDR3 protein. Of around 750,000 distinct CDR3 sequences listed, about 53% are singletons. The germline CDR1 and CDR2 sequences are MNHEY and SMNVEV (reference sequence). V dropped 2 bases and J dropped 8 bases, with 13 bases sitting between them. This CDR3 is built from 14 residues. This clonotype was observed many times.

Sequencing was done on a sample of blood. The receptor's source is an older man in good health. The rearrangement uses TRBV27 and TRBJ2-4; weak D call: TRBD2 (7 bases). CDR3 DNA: TGTGCCAGCAGTTTAATGGGGGAGGGGGACATTCAGTACTTC. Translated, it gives CASSLMGEGDIQYF.